The 26 T cell receptor beta chains reported below all come from one sample, sequenced in a study of CD4 T cell repertoires in COVID-19. Measured with immunoSEQ multiplex PCR; TCRdb has only the in-frame clones, and not every one. The table shows about 530 clones, with 22% occurring only once. Antigen-reactive proliferating T cell lines came from CFSE-labeled cells given autologous monocytes and SARS-CoV-2 spike or nucleoprotein. These TCRs are of unknown antigen specificity. Sequenced material: central memory CD4+ T cells, cultured in vitro, taken after recovery from COVID-19. These TCRs come from a human donor who had COVID-19.

This clone ranks as large. The chain employs TRBV10-2 and TRBJ1-1, with D tentatively TRBD1 (6 bases). The germline gives CDR1 WSHSY, CDR2 SAAADI. The V end lost 3 bases, the J end lost 3 bases, and 11 bases lay between the germline ends. The CDR3 contains 14 residues. CDR3 nucleotide sequence: TGCGCCAGCAGTGACATACAGGGAGACACTGAAGCTTTCTTT. This translates into CASSDIQGDTEAFF.

This clone is medium-sized within its sample. The chain uses TRBV19 and TRBJ1-1, with D maybe TRBD1 (5 bases). The CDR3 extends over 15 amino acids. CDR1 and CDR2 (germline): LNHDA, SQIVND (reference sequence). V lost 8 bases and J 5 bases, leaving 21 bases between the germline ends. The CDR3 here is CASGDQGQGGTEAFF. CDR3 nucleotides: TGTGCCAGTGGCGACCAGGGTCAGGGTGGTACTGAAGCTTTCTTT.

The chain has TRBV30 and TRBJ2-3, with 8 bases matching TRBD2. CDR1 GTSNPN and CDR2 SVGIG come from the germline V gene (reference sequence). The CDR3 consists of 14 residues. V was clipped by 4 bases and J by 5 bases; unmatched bases: 8. CDR3 loop: CAWIPGLVQDTQYF. The CDR3 nucleotides read TGTGCCTGGATCCCGGGACTAGTGCAAGATACGCAGTATTTT.

Only one count was recorded for this clone. The chain links TRBV7-2 to TRBJ2-1, with 8 positions matching TRBD2. The CDR3 contains 14 residues. V was clipped by 2 bases and J by 7 bases; unmatched bases: 4. Germline lookup yields CDR1 SGHTA and CDR2 FQGNSA. CDR3 sequence (DNA): TGTGCCAGCAGCTTATCGGGAGGGAGGAATGAGCAGTTCTTC. It translates to CASSLSGGRNEQFF. Full variable domain (outside the CDR3, taken from reference TRBV7-2 and TRBJ2-1): GAGVSQSPSNKVTEKGKDVELRCDPISGHTALYWYRQSLGQGLEFLIYFQGNSAPDKSGLPSDRFSAERTGGSVSTLTIQRTQQEDSAVYLCASSLSGGRNEQFFGPGTRLTVL.

This chain uses TRBV7-8 with TRBJ1-5, with TRBD1 matching 9 bases. Germline values: CDR1 SGHVS, CDR2 FQNEAQ. With 5 bases clipped from V and 2 bases from J, the junction kept 10 bases outside the gene matches. This CDR3 comprises 17 residues. CDR3 coding DNA: TGTGCCAGCAGCGGCCGAACAGGGGGCTTAGGCAATCAGCCCCAGCATTTT. It specifies CASSGRTGGLGNQPQHF.

This chain joins TRBV24-1 and TRBJ2-2; 12 bases align to TRBD2. Germline assignment: CDR1 KGHDR and CDR2 SFDVKD. Trimming took 7 bases from V and 4 from J; bases not matched to a gene: 6. The CDR3 covers 16 residues. CDR3 in amino acids: CATSPTSGSLTGELFF. CDR3 coding DNA: TGTGCCACCAGCCCGACTAGCGGGAGTCTCACCGGGGAGCTGTTTTTT.

This clone qualifies as large. The rearrangement links TRBV4-1 to TRBJ1-2, with D possibly TRBD1 on 5 matching bases. CDR1 and CDR2 (germline): MGHRA, YSYEKL. The germline V and J ends were trimmed by 0 bases and 3 bases, with 11 bases remaining between them. The CDR3 runs to 15 residues. In nucleotides, the CDR3 is TGCGCCAGCAGCCAAGATCAGAGCAGGGACTATGGCTACACCTTC. This encodes CASSQDQSRDYGYTF.

This chain links TRBV2 with TRBJ2-5; 9 bases map to TRBD2. Per germline, CDR1 SNHLY and CDR2 FYNNEI. CDR3 size: 16 residues. The J segment lost 2 bases and the V segment lost 1 base, leaving 5 bases of the junction unmatched. CDR3 loop: CASSEGGLAGQETQYF. CDR3 DNA sequence: TGTGCCAGCAGTGAAGGGGGGCTAGCGGGACAAGAGACCCAGTACTTC.

The chain recombines TRBV23-1 with TRBJ2-7; the D gene is possibly TRBD1 (6 bases). TRBV23-1 is designated an ORF whose function remains uncertain. This CDR3 region has 18 residues. V lost 0 bases and J lost 2, with 20 bases in between. The CDR3 here is CASSQSRQGPDYTYEQYF. The CDR3 coding sequence is TGCGCCAGCAGTCAATCTCGGCAGGGGCCCGATTATACCTACGAGCAGTACTTC.

This clone was observed a handful of times. This rearrangement joins TRBV3-1 (or the pseudogene TRBV3-2) to TRBJ2-7; D remains unclear. Germline V gene lookup returns CDR1 LGHDT and CDR2 YNNKEL (reference sequence). The ends were cut back, 3 bases at V and 5 bases at J, with 2 bases in the middle. The CDR3 runs 10 residues. CDR3 sequence: CASSHNEQYF. CDR3 nucleotides: TGTGCCAGCAGCCATAACGAGCAGTACTTC.

The chain combines TRBV6-2 or TRBV6-3 with TRBJ2-7; tentative D call: TRBD1 (6 bases). This CDR3 has 14 residues. Trimming stripped 6 bases from V and 2 bases from J, with 14 bases between. CDR1 is MNHEY, CDR2 SVGEGT, per germline. The CDR3 DNA reads as TGTGCCAGCAGCGGACAGTCTGGGACCTACGAGCAGTACTTC. Translated, it gives CASSGQSGTYEQYF.

By sample share, this clone is large. This chain uses TRBV29-1 with TRBJ1-4; TRBD1 matches 8 bases. CDR1 is SQVTM, CDR2 ANQGSEA, per germline. V lost 8 bases and J lost 7; bases outside the gene matches: 6. This CDR3 comprises 12 residues. The CDR3 sequence: CSFQGAGEKLFF. The CDR3 bases are TGCAGCTTCCAGGGGGCTGGTGAAAAACTGTTTTTT.

This clone was observed a few times. The chain employs TRBV29-1 and TRBJ2-1, with D possibly being TRBD1 (5 bases). This CDR3 region has 14 residues. Trimming removed 0 bases at V and 6 bases at J, with 12 bases between. The germline V gene has CDR1 SQVTM and CDR2 ANQGSEA. CDR3 DNA: TGCAGCGTTGAAGATCTGGGGCAACGCAATGAGCAGTTCTTC. Translating it yields CSVEDLGQRNEQFF.

The V gene is TRBV6-5, the J gene TRBJ1-1; maybe TRBD1 (6 bases). The CDR3 has 15 amino acids. The ends were cut back, 5 bases at V and 7 bases at J, with 20 bases in the middle. The V gene's germline CDR1 is MNHEY and CDR2 SVGAGI. The CDR3 here is CASSPAGPDRNEAFF. As DNA, the CDR3 is TGTGCCAGCAGTCCCGCTGGCCCCGACAGGAATGAAGCTTTCTTT.

V usage is TRBV9 and J usage is TRBJ2-1, with D maybe TRBD2 (6 bases). The CDR3 totals 14 residues. V lost 1 base, J lost 6 bases, and 11 bases lay in between. CDR1 and CDR2 from the germline V gene are SGDLS and YYNGEE. For the CDR3, the DNA is TGTGCCAGCAGCGTACTAGCGTTCTCCAATGAGCAGTTCTTC. Protein: CASSVLAFSNEQFF.

This rearrangement joins TRBV7-8 to TRBJ1-3; D unclear. The CDR3 has 14 residues. Between the trimmed V and J ends, which lost 5 bases and 0 bases, there was a span of 8 bases. Germline-derived CDR1 and CDR2 are SGHVS and FQNEAQ. The CDR3 nucleotides are TGTGCCAGCAGCCCTGTAAGCTCTGGAAACACCATATATTTT. It yields the protein CASSPVSSGNTIYF.

This clone is judged medium-sized. V is TRBV18 and J is TRBJ1-2, with D unclear. Germline V gives CDR1 KGHSH, CDR2 LQKENI. Trimming pared 5 bases from V and 7 bases from J, leaving 23 bases between. The CDR3 runs 16 residues. The CDR3 is CASSADPIGSPRGYTF. The CDR3 region has the DNA TGTGCCAGCTCAGCAGATCCCATCGGTTCTCCTCGTGGCTACACCTTC. The whole variable domain, filled in from reference TRBV18 and TRBJ1-2, reads NAGVMQNPRHLVRRRGQEARLRCSPMKGHSHVYWYRQLPEEGLKFMVYLQKENIIDESGMPKERFSAEFPKEGPSILRIQQVVRGDSAAYFCASSADPIGSPRGYTFGSGTRLTVV.

The chain uses TRBV6-5 and TRBJ2-5, with a tentative D call TRBD2 (6 bases). The V and J ends lost 6 bases and 10 bases respectively, with 21 bases between them. There are 14 residues in the CDR3. Germline assignment: CDR1 MNHEY and CDR2 SVGAGI. CDR3 DNA sequence: TGTGCCAGCAGCCCCAGTCCCATTCCGGAGGGCCAGTACTTC. Translation gives CASSPSPIPEGQYF.

This rearrangement joins TRBV29-1 to TRBJ1-2, with 8 bases that match TRBD1. This CDR3 spans 13 amino acids. Germline assignment: CDR1 SQVTM and CDR2 ANQGSEA. The J segment lost 7 bases and the V segment lost 5 bases, leaving 9 bases of the junction unmatched. In DNA, the CDR3 is TGCAGCGTTAAAGGACAGGGACTGACTGGCTACACCTTC. Protein: CSVKGQGLTGYTF.

The sample holds a few counts of this clone. The gene calls are TRBV5-1 and TRBJ2-3; 9 nucleotides match TRBD1. The CDR3 spans 14 residues. V was clipped by 3 bases and J by 4 bases; unmatched bases: 3. Germline loops: CDR1 SGHRS, CDR2 YFSETQ. In DNA form, the CDR3 reads TGCGCCAGCAGCTCGGGACAGGGCGCAGATACGCAGTATTTT. Its translation: CASSSGQGADTQYF.

V is TRBV5-8 and J is TRBJ2-5; 7 bases agree with TRBD1. The CDR3 sequence is 14 residues long. The germline V gene has CDR1 SGHTS and CDR2 YDEGEE. Trimming cost V 3 bases and J 5 bases; bases outside gene matches: 7. The CDR3 reads CASSSLRGTETQYF. The DNA of the CDR3 is TGTGCCAGCAGCTCCCTCAGGGGGACGGAGACCCAGTACTTC.

This clone ranks as large (0.1 to 1%). V gene TRBV12-5 combines with J gene TRBJ2-2; tentative D call: TRBD2 (6 bases). The length of the CDR3 is 16 residues. The germline V and J ends were trimmed by 3 bases and 1 base, with 12 bases remaining between them. Looked up from germline, CDR1 is LGHNT and CDR2 is FRNRAP. The CDR3 coding sequence is TGTGCTAGTGGTTTAGGGCAGGGAGGGAACACCGGGGAGCTGTTTTTT. Its protein is CASGLGQGGNTGELFF.

This clone was observed a few times. V usage is TRBV6-4 and J usage is TRBJ1-2, with D maybe TRBD1 (5 bases). The V end lost 2 bases, the J end lost 7 bases, and 14 bases lay between the germline ends. Germline assignment: CDR1 MRHNA and CDR2 SNTAGT. The CDR3 contains 14 residues. The CDR3 spells CASSDIAGRGGYTF. CDR3 nucleotide sequence: TGTGCCAGCAGTGACATAGCAGGGAGAGGTGGCTACACCTTC.

Sample share makes this clone large. This chain connects TRBV9 to TRBJ1-2; D perhaps matches TRBD1 (5 bases). CDR1 is SGDLS and CDR2 is YYNGEE in the germline V gene. The CDR3 spans 15 residues. Deletions cut 0 bases from V and 7 bases from J, with 16 bases between. CDR3 in amino acids: CASSVGPPGVGGYTF. CDR3 nucleotides: TGTGCCAGCAGCGTAGGCCCCCCGGGGGTTGGTGGCTACACCTTC.

This clone is labeled as medium-sized. The J gene is TRBJ2-3, the V gene TRBV9, with 7 bases identical to TRBD2. Germline V gene sequence: CDR1 SGDLS, CDR2 YYNGEE. With V trimmed by 4 bases and J by 4 bases, 9 bases remained unmatched. CDR3 length: 15 residues. DNA of the CDR3: TGTGCCAGCAGCCTACTGCTGGGAGGGTCAGATACGCAGTATTTT. As protein: CASSLLLGGSDTQYF.

In this sample, this clone is medium-sized (0.01 to 0.1%). The V call is TRBV6-6, the J call TRBJ1-5, with 8 bases fitting TRBD1. The CDR3 length is 16 residues. CDR1 MNHNY and CDR2 SVGAGI come from the germline V gene (reference sequence). V was pared by 4 bases and J by 0 bases, with 5 bases of the junction left unmatched. The CDR3 sequence is CASSSLGQGSNQPQHF. In DNA form, the CDR3 reads TGTGCCAGCAGTTCGCTCGGACAGGGTAGCAATCAGCCCCAGCATTTT.